One and the same sample provided the 14 T cell receptor beta chains below, sequenced in a study of T cell responses to AZD1222 COVID-19 vaccine. TCRdb keeps only in-frame clones here, not all; method: immunoSEQ multiplex PCR. The sample lists fewer than 7,000 clones; approximately 89% were seen once. Specimen: peripheral blood, collected 28 days after the second AZD1222 dose. The receptors shown here come from an adult who received the AZD1222 COVID-19 vaccine.

V gene TRBV19 combines with J gene TRBJ2-5, with D possibly TRBD1 on 5 matching bases. This CDR3 region has 13 residues. CDR1 and CDR2 from the germline V gene are LNHDA and SQIVND (reference sequence). V was pared by 3 bases and J by 7 bases, with 12 bases between. In DNA, the CDR3 is TGTGCCAGTAGTATCTCGGAAGGGGTGACCCAGTACTTC. This translates into CASSISEGVTQYF.

The chain employs TRBV4-2 and TRBJ2-5; D uncertain. Germline V lookup: CDR1 LGHNA, CDR2 YNFKEQ. CDR3 size: 15 residues. The germline V and J ends were trimmed by 0 bases and 5 bases, with 13 bases remaining between them. CDR3 sequence reads: CASSQEPGPRETQYF. For the CDR3, the DNA is TGTGCCAGCAGCCAAGAACCCGGCCCCCGGGAGACCCAGTACTTC.

CDR3 DNA sequence: TGTGCCAGCTCTCCCCGTAGCTCTCAGCAGTACTTC. This encodes CASSPRSSQQYF. The chain joins TRBV18 to TRBJ2-7; D unclear. CDR3 length: 12 amino acids. The V gene lost 6 bases and the J gene lost 8 bases, with 14 bases spanning the gap. From germline, CDR1 is KGHSH and CDR2 LQKENI.

The CDR3 here is CASSQLTGISGRKPRGLGETQYF. The CDR3 nucleotides are TGTGCCAGCAGCCAACTGACAGGGATTAGCGGGAGGAAACCCCGGGGATTGGGAGAGACCCAGTACTTC. The V call is TRBV14, the J call TRBJ2-5; 10 bases map to TRBD2. Germline CDR1 SGHDN, CDR2 FVKESK. With V trimmed by 2 bases and J by 4 bases, 28 bases remained unmatched. This CDR3 has 23 residues.

This chain links TRBV2 with TRBJ2-6; D is unclear. Deletions cut 4 bases from V and 0 bases from J, with 4 bases between. Germline loops: CDR1 SNHLY, CDR2 FYNNEI. The CDR3 consists of 14 residues. The CDR3 bases are TGTGCCAGCAGTGCGGGCTCTGGGGCCAACGTCCTGACTTTC. Amino acids: CASSAGSGANVLTF.

The V and J genes are TRBV5-6 and TRBJ1-2; D is unresolved. The V end was cut by 5 bases, the J end by 7 bases, with 12 bases between. The CDR3 runs to 12 residues. Looked up from germline, CDR1 is SGHDT and CDR2 is YYEEEE. The CDR3 spells CASSLYSGGYTF. The CDR3 region has the DNA TGTGCCAGCAGTTTATATAGTGGTGGCTACACCTTC. The full variable domain, rest sourced from reference TRBV5-6 and TRBJ1-2, is DAGVTQSPTHLIKTRGQQVTLRCSPKSGHDTVSWYQQALGQGPQFIFQYYEEEERQRGNFPDRFSGHQFPNYSSELNVNALLLGDSALYLCASSLYSGGYTFGSGTRLTVV.

The J gene is TRBJ2-7, the V gene TRBV10-3; tentative D call: TRBD2 (6 bases). The germline V gene encodes CDR1 ENHRY and CDR2 SYGVKD. V gave up 3 bases and J gave up 2 bases, with 11 bases separating them. This CDR3 has 14 amino acids. The CDR3 DNA reads TGTGCCATCAGTGATGGCGGGGCCACCTACGAGCAGTACGTC. Residues: CAISDGGATYEQYV.

This sequence joins TRBV7-2 and TRBJ2-7; D perhaps matches TRBD2 (6 bases). This CDR3 region has 16 residues. From germline, CDR1 is SGHTA and CDR2 FQGNSA. Trimming shortened V by 4 bases and J by 3 bases, and 19 bases separated the two germline ends. The CDR3 nucleotides are TGTGCCAGCAGCTGGGACTCACATTCTGGGGGCTACGAGCAGTACTTC. It is translated as CASSWDSHSGGYEQYF.

The chain links TRBV5-1 to TRBJ1-5, with 11 bases identical to TRBD1. There are 15 residues in the CDR3. CDR1 SGHRS and CDR2 YFSETQ come from the germline V gene. V lost 4 bases, J lost 6 bases, and 6 bases stayed unmatched. In DNA, the CDR3 is TGCGCCAGCAGCCCCGGACAGGGGGCGTTTCAGCCCCAGCATTTT. Its translation: CASSPGQGAFQPQHF.

The J gene is TRBJ2-3, the V gene TRBV28, with D unresolved. V was clipped by 8 bases and J by 2 bases, with 11 bases between them. The CDR3 sequence is 13 residues long. Looked up from germline, CDR1 is MDHEN and CDR2 is SYDVKM. The DNA for the CDR3 is TGTGCCAGCGCTAGTCGAATCACAGATACGCAGTATTTT. Amino acids: CASASRITDTQYF.

The CDR3 is CASSLPEAKNIQYF. The CDR3 coding sequence is TGTGCCAGCAGCTTACCAGAAGCCAAAAACATTCAGTACTTC. This sequence joins TRBV7-2 and TRBJ2-4; no definite D call. Germline lookup yields CDR1 SGHTA and CDR2 FQGNSA. The CDR3 sequence is 14 residues long. V lost 2 bases and J 0 bases, leaving 5 bases between the germline ends.

This chain links TRBV2 with TRBJ1-2; no reliable D call. V was shortened by 6 bases and J by 8 bases, with 10 bases between the two germline ends. Looked up from germline, CDR1 is SNHLY and CDR2 is FYNNEI. This CDR3 region has 11 residues. The CDR3 here is CASSYTEGYTF. The DNA of the CDR3 is TGTGCCAGCAGCTATACGGAGGGCTACACCTTC.

The chain links TRBV6-5 to TRBJ1-5; possibly TRBD1 for D (6 bases). The CDR3 contains 14 residues. Between the trimmed V and J ends, which lost 5 bases and 7 bases, there was a span of 15 bases. Germline V CDR1 and CDR2: MNHEY, SVGAGI. The CDR3 loop is CASSKWGQLQPQHF. CDR3 nucleotides: TGTGCCAGCAGTAAGTGGGGGCAATTGCAGCCCCAGCATTTT.

The J gene is TRBJ1-6, the V gene TRBV28, with a tentative D call TRBD1 (6 bases). Trimming pared 7 bases from V and 10 bases from J, leaving 20 bases between. Germline assignment: CDR1 MDHEN and CDR2 SYDVKM. This CDR3 has 15 amino acids. CDR3 loop: CASTPRTVGISPLHF. CDR3 coding DNA: TGTGCCAGCACCCCCCGGACAGTAGGCATCTCACCCCTCCACTTT.